The table lists the clone carrying this T cell receptor (beta chain) with a count of one. Per the study methods: For nucleated cells, counts were estimated from reference gene primer amplification. Measured with immunoSEQ multiplex PCR; TCRdb has only the in-frame clones, and not every one. Clone size and V and J calls were adopted from that table, with D and trimming inferred from the DNA. This table has tens of thousands of clones, more than 75% appearing once. The sample is drawn from a study of blood T cell repertoires in COVID-19. Across the whole study: Samples of COVID-19 (acute and convalescent) were obtained from the United States, Italy and Spain. Nucleic acid was either cDNA or gDNA, and it came from T cells, B-cell-depleted T cells, or PBMCs.

This TCR was recovered from a human donor in a cohort sampled during active COVID-19. The sample taken for sequencing was peripheral blood.

The CDR3 DNA reads as TGTGCCAGCAGTAGGGCTAGCGGGGGCTACGAGCAGTACTTC. This sequence encodes CASSRASGGYEQYF. The chain is built from TRBV27 and TRBJ2-7, with 10 bases that match TRBD2. From germline, CDR1 is MNHEY and CDR2 SMNVEV (reference sequence). V was pared by 5 bases and J by 3 bases, with 4 bases of the junction left unmatched. This CDR3 has 14 amino acids.